Presented here are 9 T cell receptor beta chains from one specimen sequenced in a study of molecular identifiers for immune sequencing clone quantification. TCRdb itself ran the PCR reads through MiXCR, one entry per CDR3 protein. The sample yields hundreds of thousands of distinct CDR3 sequences, about 25% seen once. The sequenced sample consisted of naive CD8+ T cells from blood, with Jurkat cell RNA spiked in. Subset denoted: FACS-sorted CD8+CD4-CCR7+CD45RA+ naive T cells. The source is a human donor in good health. Some libraries in this study had Jurkat cell RNA spiked in.

This clonotype was observed a few times. This chain links TRBV7-9 with TRBJ2-1; TRBD2 agrees at 9 bases. The CDR3 covers 15 residues. Germline V gives CDR1 SEHNR, CDR2 FQNEAQ (reference sequence). Trimming removed 5 bases from V and 3 bases from J; junction bases left unmatched: 5. CDR3 in amino acids: CASSLSGGHYNEQFF. CDR3 coding DNA: TGTGCCAGCAGCCTCAGCGGGGGGCACTACAATGAGCAGTTCTTC.

This clonotype was detected ten times or more. The chain links TRBV4-3 to TRBJ1-3, with TRBD1 identical over 10 bases. Germline trimming cut 0 bases from V and 3 bases from J; bases unmatched to any gene: 8. Germline V gene data show CDR1 as LGHNA and CDR2 as YSLEER. There are 18 residues in the CDR3. Here the CDR3 reads CASSQDFLTGGLGNTIYF. Here the CDR3 DNA reads TGCGCCAGCAGCCAAGATTTTTTGACAGGGGGCCTTGGAAACACCATATATTTT.

At least ten counts were recorded for this clonotype. The CDR3, as DNA: TGCGCCAGCAGCCAAGATGGGGAGCGGGAAAGGGGCACCGGGGAGCTGTTTTTT. It yields the protein CASSQDGERERGTGELFF. The chain recombines TRBV4-3 with TRBJ2-2; 7 bases are a match to TRBD2. The CDR3 loop spans 18 amino acids. From germline, CDR1 is LGHNA and CDR2 YSLEER. V shed 0 bases and J 4 bases; nucleotides not matched to a gene: 11.

With respect to this clonotype: An end of the junction differs from the germline gene, which may be a read error. This chain links TRBV12-3 or TRBV12-4 with TRBJ2-4; D possibly corresponds to TRBD2 (6 bases). The length of the CDR3 is 16 residues. In DNA, the CDR3 is TGTGCCAGCAGTTTCGTGGGAGGCTGGCCCAAAAACATTCAATACTTC. This codes for CASSFVGGWPKNIQYF.

Remarks on this clonotype: At one of its ends the junction is not consistent with the germline gene, which may arise from a read error. J is TRBJ2-7 and V is TRBV7-2; TRBD1 aligns across 9 bases. Per germline, CDR1 SGHTA and CDR2 FQGNSA. The CDR3 covers 16 residues. CDR3 residues: CASSLGPGQGANERHF. DNA of the CDR3: TGTGCCAGCAGCTTAGGGCCGGGACAGGGAGCCAACGAGCGGCACTTC.

V is TRBV10-3 and J is TRBJ2-1; TRBD2 matches 7 bases. The CDR3 consists of 15 residues. Germline CDR1 reads ENHRY; CDR2 reads SYGVKD. The ends lost 6 bases at V and 0 bases at J; junction bases unmatched: 5. CDR3 coding DNA: TGTGCCATCAGCTCTAGCGGAAGCTCCTACAATGAGCAGTTCTTC. It specifies CAISSSGSSYNEQFF.

This clonotype was recorded a few times. CDR3 coding DNA: TGTGCCAGCAGCTTAGCGCTGGCAGCCGTTGGGAATTCACCCCTCCACTTT. Translating gives CASSLALAAVGNSPLHF. The chain links TRBV7-2 to TRBJ1-6, with D unclear. The germline CDR1 and CDR2 sequences are SGHTA and FQGNSA. The CDR3 sequence is 17 residues long. The ends were cut back, 0 bases at V and 7 bases at J, with 16 bases in the middle.

The sample holds one count of this clonotype. A much larger clone differs from this one at a single base, so this may be a read error. The rearrangement uses TRBV4-1 and TRBJ2-1, with TRBD1 matching over 7 bases. The CDR3 length is 14 residues. Germline V gene data show CDR1 as MGHRA and CDR2 as YSYEKL. The CDR3 bases are TGCGCCAGCAGCCAAGGACAGGGAGTCGGTGAGCAGTTATTC. It codes for CASSQGQGVGEQLF.

This clonotype was observed a few times. The J gene is TRBJ2-7, the V gene TRBV6-5; D is uncertain. The CDR3 has 17 residues. Trimming stripped 0 bases from V and 3 bases from J, with 18 bases between. Germline V CDR1 and CDR2: MNHEY, SVGAGI. The CDR3 loop reads CASSYSKTGVRFYEQYF. DNA for the CDR3: TGTGCCAGCAGTTACTCCAAGACTGGGGTAAGGTTCTACGAGCAGTACTTC.